One and the same sample provided the 8 T cell receptor beta chains below, sequenced in a study of beta chain features in type 1 diabetes. General study points: Among all four CD4+ subsets, Type 1 diabetes patients had TCRB CDR3s that were moderately but significantly shorter.

The authors reverse transcribed all of the isolated RNA, so sequencing captured expressed TCRB transcripts. Data came from immunoSEQ multiplex PCR; TCRdb stores just in-frame clones and leaves some out. Of more than 550,000 clones detected, roughly 13% appear once; the ten largest clones hold less than 0.04%. These receptors' antigens are unknown. Sample: naive CD4+ T cells from blood. The receptor source for this set is a man between 18 and 29 years old with type 1 diabetes.

The chain employs TRBV5-1 and TRBJ2-7; possibly TRBD1 or TRBD2 for D (6 bases each). The CDR3 is made up of 14 amino acids. From germline, CDR1 is SGHRS and CDR2 YFSETQ. Trimming took off 2 bases at V and 1 base at J, with 10 bases between the two ends. As DNA, the CDR3 is TGCGCCAGCAGCTTTACGGGGGCATCCTACGAGCAGTACTTC. Protein: CASSFTGASYEQYF.

Only a few counts were recorded for this clone. The V call is TRBV21-1, the J call TRBJ2-7; the table gives TRBD2 as D, unverified against the DNA. TRBV21-1 is reported as a pseudogene. This CDR3 region has 13 residues. The CDR3 sequence is CASSRGGTHEQYF. The CDR3 DNA reads as TGTGCCAGCAGCCGGGGGGGGACCCACGAGCAGTACTTC.

This sequence joins TRBV19 and TRBJ2-1, with TRBD2 identical over 11 bases. V gave up 3 bases and J gave up 10 bases; unmatched junction bases: 5. Germline V lookup: CDR1 LNHDA, CDR2 SQIVND (reference sequence). CDR3 length: 14 residues. This CDR3 is CASSIGLAGGEQFF. The CDR3 nucleotides are TGTGCCAGTAGTATTGGTCTAGCGGGGGGAGAGCAGTTCTTC.

This clone was seen a handful of times. The CDR3 DNA follows: TGTGCCAGCAGCCAGCGCGGGGAAAACGCAGATACGCAGTATTTT. Translating gives CASSQRGENADTQYF. The chain joins TRBV4-2 to TRBJ2-3, with a possible D match to TRBD2 (6 bases). The CDR3 runs to 15 residues. Germline values: CDR1 LGHNA, CDR2 YNFKEQ. Trimming cost V 3 bases and J 4 bases, with 14 bases left between them.

CDR3 sequence (DNA): TGTGCCAGCAGTGCGACTAACCGTCCGGGAGATACGCAGTATTTT. Translation: CASSATNRPGDTQYF. The chain couples TRBV6-1 to TRBJ2-3, with D perhaps TRBD2 (5 bases). Germline V lookup: CDR1 MNHNS, CDR2 SASEGT. Trimming removed 4 bases from V and 5 bases from J, with 16 bases in between. This CDR3 has 15 amino acids.

The chain combines TRBV5-1 with TRBJ1-1; the D gene is possibly TRBD1 (5 bases). CDR3 size: 12 residues. V was clipped by 4 bases and J by 8 bases, with 12 bases between them. Germline CDR1 reads SGHRS; CDR2 reads YFSETQ. The CDR3 region has the DNA TGCGCCAGCAGCCAGCCCGGGGCGGAAGCTTTCTTT. This gives the protein CASSQPGAEAFF.

This clone was seen a handful of times. The chain recombines TRBV4-2 with TRBJ2-7, with 8 bases identical to TRBD2. The CDR3 runs 15 residues. The ends lost 5 bases at V and 5 bases at J; junction bases unmatched: 11. The V gene's germline CDR1 is LGHNA and CDR2 YNFKEQ. The CDR3 region is CASSWTRQLADEQYF. CDR3 bases: TGTGCCAGCAGCTGGACACGTCAACTAGCGGACGAGCAGTACTTC.

This clone was detected a few times. In DNA, the CDR3 is TGTGCCAGCAGCTTACTCGGACTAGCGGGGGATGCAGATACGCAGTATTTT. It specifies CASSLLGLAGDADTQYF. The chain links TRBV7-2 to TRBJ2-3, with TRBD2 identical over 13 bases. Trimming at V came to 2 bases and at J to 4 bases, leaving 6 bases not matched to a gene. The CDR3 extends over 17 amino acids. Germline assignment: CDR1 SGHTA and CDR2 FQGNSA. The entire variable domain, with the rest obtained from reference TRBV7-2 and TRBJ2-3, is as follows: GAGVSQSPSNKVTEKGKDVELRCDPISGHTALYWYRQSLGQGLEFLIYFQGNSAPDKSGLPSDRFSAERTGGSVSTLTIQRTQQEDSAVYLCASSLLGLAGDADTQYFGPGTRLTVL.